The next 23 T cell receptor beta chains were all read from a single sample in a study of blood T cell repertoires in COVID-19. Assay used: immunoSEQ multiplex PCR; TCRdb lists only in-frame clones, some missing. Here the sample spans 60,000 or so clones, around 89% being singletons. Sequenced sample: peripheral blood. These receptors originate from a woman aged 55-70 years with active COVID-19.

This chain uses TRBV21-1 with TRBJ1-1; the D segment call TRBD1 is taken from the table without a DNA check. TRBV21-1 is classified as a pseudogene. This CDR3 region has 14 residues. The CDR3 sequence is CASSSRGVSTEAFF. DNA for the CDR3: TGTGCCAGCAGCTCCAGGGGGGTCAGCACTGAAGCTTTCTTT.

The CDR3: CASSSGQHNSPLHF. The CDR3 DNA is TGTGCCAGCAGTTCGGGACAACATAATTCACCCCTCCACTTT. The chain employs TRBV6-5 and TRBJ1-6; D is possibly TRBD1 (6 bases). In germline, CDR1 is MNHEY, CDR2 SVGAGI. This CDR3 has 14 amino acids. The ends were cut back, 4 bases at V and 5 bases at J, with 9 bases in the middle.

The CDR3, as DNA: TGTGCCACCAGCCCCAAGGGGGGGGCAGGCGAGCAGTACTTC. This encodes CATSPKGGAGEQYF. The chain carries TRBV15 and TRBJ2-7; D is perhaps TRBD2 (7 bases). Trimming left V 5 bases short and J 6 bases short, with 17 bases between. Germline V gene sequence: CDR1 LNHNV, CDR2 YYDKDF (reference sequence). The CDR3 is 14 amino acids.

The rearrangement uses TRBV3-1 (or the pseudogene TRBV3-2) and TRBJ1-1, with D possibly matching TRBD1 (5 bases). The germline gives CDR1 LGHDT, CDR2 YNNKEL (reference sequence). CDR3 length equals 15 residues. V lost 1 base and J lost 6, with 15 bases in between. The CDR3 DNA follows: TGTGCCAGCAGCCAAGTTGCAGGGCCGGGAGCTGAAGCTTTCTTT. Protein: CASSQVAGPGAEAFF.

The J gene is TRBJ2-3, the V gene TRBV12-5; the D is unclear. The CDR3 length is 13 residues. Germline V gene data show CDR1 as LGHNT and CDR2 as FRNRAP. The V gene lost 1 base and the J gene lost 1 base, with 3 bases spanning the gap. In DNA, the CDR3 is TGTGCTAGTGGTTTGGAGCGCACAGATACGCAGTATTTT. Its translation: CASGLERTDTQYF.

The chain links TRBV6-5 to TRBJ1-2, with D possibly being TRBD1 (6 bases). The CDR3 sequence is 13 residues long. Trimming pared 2 bases from V and 8 bases from J, leaving 12 bases between. Germline values: CDR1 MNHEY, CDR2 SVGAGI. The CDR3 region has the DNA TGTGCCAGCAGTTACGCGGGGGCAGGAGGCTACACCTTC. Its protein product is CASSYAGAGGYTF.

The rearrangement uses TRBV7-8 and TRBJ2-5; 12 bases match TRBD2. The CDR3 spans 16 residues. The germline gives CDR1 SGHVS, CDR2 FQNEAQ. V lost 3 bases to trimming and J lost 8 bases; unmatched junction nucleotides: 10. The CDR3 protein is CASSFSSSGGASTQYF. CDR3 nucleotide sequence: TGTGCCAGCAGCTTCTCTTCTAGCGGGGGGGCGTCAACCCAGTACTTC.

The chain uses TRBV6-1 and TRBJ1-3; D gene uncertain. The CDR3 is 14 amino acids. Trimming removed 3 bases at V and 8 bases at J, with 14 bases between. The germline V gene encodes CDR1 MNHNS and CDR2 SASEGT. The CDR3 nucleotides read TGTGCCAGCAGTGATCAGTGGGAGGGAGACACCATATATTTT. Translating it yields CASSDQWEGDTIYF.

The rearrangement links TRBV5-8 to TRBJ2-3; 10 positions agree with TRBD2. CDR3 length: 17 amino acids. V gave up 0 bases and J gave up 3 bases; unmatched junction bases: 7. Looked up from germline, CDR1 is SGHTS and CDR2 is YDEGEE. CDR3 sequence: CASSLGVAGGRTDTQYF. The CDR3 DNA is TGTGCCAGCAGCTTGGGGGTAGCGGGGGGAAGGACAGATACGCAGTATTTT.

The CDR3 loop is CASSPSGVWANVLTF. The CDR3 DNA sequence: TGTGCCAGCTCACCGTCTGGAGTCTGGGCCAACGTCCTGACTTTC. The chain is built from TRBV18 and TRBJ2-6; no reliable D call. This CDR3 has 15 residues. Trimming shortened V by 3 bases and J by 5 bases, and 11 bases separated the two germline ends. Germline CDR1 and CDR2: KGHSH and LQKENI. Together with reference TRBV18 and TRBJ2-6, the CDR3 gives the full variable domain: NAGVMQNPRHLVRRRGQEARLRCSPMKGHSHVYWYRQLPEEGLKFMVYLQKENIIDESGMPKERFSAEFPKEGPSILRIQQVVRGDSAAYFCASSPSGVWANVLTFGAGSRLTVL.

The rearrangement joins TRBV7-2 to TRBJ1-4, with 9 bases that match TRBD1. The length of the CDR3 is 14 residues. Germline trimming cut 7 bases from V and 5 bases from J; bases unmatched to any gene: 5. The V gene's germline CDR1 is SGHTA and CDR2 FQGNSA. CDR3 nucleotides: TGTGCCAGCACGGACAGGGGAGGGAATGAAAAACTGTTTTTT. Translation gives CASTDRGGNEKLFF.

The chain recombines TRBV27 with TRBJ1-4; the D is unclear. The V gene lost 5 bases and the J gene lost 0 bases, with 10 bases spanning the gap. This CDR3 region has 15 residues. Germline V gene sequence: CDR1 MNHEY, CDR2 SMNVEV (reference sequence). The CDR3 spells CASSSLGATNEKLFF. The CDR3 nucleotides read TGTGCCAGCAGTAGCCTTGGTGCAACTAATGAAAAACTGTTTTTT.

The sample holds a few counts of this clone. V gene TRBV18 combines with J gene TRBJ2-7, with 10 bases that match TRBD1. J was trimmed by 6 bases and V by 3 bases; bases with no gene match: 8. The V gene's germline CDR1 is KGHSH and CDR2 LQKENI. This CDR3 region has 15 residues. CDR3 residues: CASSPGTGAPGEQYF. The CDR3, as DNA: TGTGCCAGCTCACCCGGGACAGGGGCCCCTGGCGAGCAGTACTTC.

The V gene is TRBV5-1, the J gene TRBJ2-3; 8 bases fit TRBD1. V lost 0 bases, J lost 4 bases, and 4 bases stayed unmatched. Looked up from germline, CDR1 is SGHRS and CDR2 is YFSETQ. CDR3 size: 15 residues. CDR3 in DNA: TGCGCCAGCAGCTTGGATGGGACAGGTTCAGATACGCAGTATTTT. Protein: CASSLDGTGSDTQYF. The entire variable domain, with the rest obtained from reference TRBV5-1 and TRBJ2-3, is as follows: KAGVTQTPRYLIKTRGQQVTLSCSPISGHRSVSWYQQTPGQGLQFLFEYFSETQRNKGNFPGRFSGRQFSNSRSEMNVSTLELGDSALYLCASSLDGTGSDTQYFGPGTRLTVL.

The chain recombines TRBV29-1 with TRBJ1-2; 7 nucleotides match TRBD1. From germline, CDR1 is SQVTM and CDR2 ANQGSEA. The CDR3 consists of 13 residues. Trimming at V came to 6 bases and at J to 0 bases, leaving 4 bases not matched to a gene. The CDR3 nucleotides read TGCAGCGTAGGGACAGATCCTAACTATGGCTACACCTTC. Protein: CSVGTDPNYGYTF.

The chain combines TRBV11-3 with TRBJ2-7; the D is unclear. CDR1 and CDR2 from the germline V gene are SGHNT and YENEEA. The CDR3 is made up of 13 amino acids. V lost 5 bases and J 5 bases, leaving 13 bases between the germline ends. The CDR3 DNA sequence: TGTGCCAGCAGCCGCTCTGCAGTCCACGAGCAGTACTTC. Its protein is CASSRSAVHEQYF.

The CDR3 sequence: CASSQDLRQVFSGANVLTF. CDR3 sequence (DNA): TGCGCCAGCAGCCAAGACTTACGACAGGTCTTCTCTGGGGCCAACGTCCTGACTTTC. V and J are TRBV4-3 and TRBJ2-6; D may be TRBD1 (6 bases). Germline CDR1 LGHNA, CDR2 YSLEER. V was pared by 0 bases and J by 0 bases, with 15 bases between. This CDR3 region has 19 residues.

This chain joins TRBV14 and TRBJ2-2, with TRBD1 matching 8 bases. This CDR3 region has 16 residues. J lost 8 bases, V lost 0 bases, and 8 bases had no gene match. Germline V gene data show CDR1 as SGHDN and CDR2 as FVKESK. CDR3 sequence reads: CASSQDPGQGGGELFF. CDR3 nucleotide sequence: TGTGCCAGCAGCCAAGACCCCGGACAGGGCGGGGGGGAGCTGTTTTTT.

The chain is built from TRBV5-4 and TRBJ1-2; D is perhaps TRBD1 (5 bases). CDR1 and CDR2 (germline): SGHNT, YYREEE (reference sequence). V gave up 0 bases and J gave up 7 bases, with 16 bases separating them. The CDR3 extends over 15 amino acids. The CDR3 reads CASSLDLQGISGYTF. CDR3 DNA sequence: TGTGCCAGCAGCTTGGATTTGCAGGGAATAAGTGGCTACACCTTC.

CDR3 residues: CASSQDPGQIYGYTF. CDR3 nucleotide sequence: TGTGCCAGCAGCCAAGATCCGGGACAGATCTATGGCTACACCTTC. The chain has TRBV4-2 and TRBJ1-2; 7 bases are a match to TRBD1. This CDR3 is built from 15 residues. Germline CDR1 and CDR2: LGHNA and YNFKEQ. J lost 4 bases, V lost 0 bases, and 5 bases had no gene match.

The chain combines TRBV5-4 with TRBJ2-7, with 11 bases identical to TRBD1. The V gene's germline CDR1 is SGHNT and CDR2 YYREEE (reference sequence). This CDR3 contains 15 residues. The V segment lost 3 bases and the J segment 6 bases; nucleotides outside the gene matches: 8. Here the CDR3 reads CASSSEPGQGGEQYF. The CDR3 DNA reads as TGTGCCAGCAGCTCGGAGCCGGGACAGGGGGGCGAGCAGTACTTC.

The chain couples TRBV7-9 to TRBJ2-5, with TRBD1 as a possible D gene (5 bases). The CDR3 covers 13 residues. The germline CDR1 and CDR2 sequences are SEHNR and FQNEAQ (reference sequence). V gave up 5 bases and J gave up 7 bases, with 14 bases separating them. This CDR3 reads CASSPRAPGTQYF. The DNA of the CDR3 is TGTGCCAGCAGCCCCAGGGCTCCTGGGACCCAGTACTTC.

This chain connects TRBV10-2 to TRBJ1-1; 8 nucleotides match TRBD1. The V gene's germline CDR1 is WSHSY and CDR2 SAAADI. With V trimmed by 6 bases and J by 0 bases, 3 bases remained unmatched. CDR3 length: 14 residues. CDR3 amino acids: CASRSGGMNTEAFF. The CDR3 nucleotides are TGCGCCAGCAGATCAGGGGGCATGAACACTGAAGCTTTCTTT.